Listed here are 23 T cell receptor beta chains from one sample, sequenced in a study of T cell changes during pregnancy in multiple sclerosis. The data were produced by immunoSEQ multiplex PCR, yet TCRdb's version contains in-frame clones alone and is incomplete. Of over 35,000 clones listed, roughly 88% are singletons. The source was CD8+ T cells from peripheral blood mononuclear cells, collected in the first trimester of pregnancy. These receptors originate from a female donor with multiple sclerosis, enrolled in a pregnancy study.

The chain recombines TRBV27 with TRBJ1-2; TRBD1 agrees at 9 bases. Trimming cost V 6 bases and J 8 bases; bases outside gene matches: 13. This CDR3 has 15 residues. CDR1 is MNHEY, CDR2 SMNVEV, per germline (reference sequence). CDR3: CASRTSTGTGFGYTF. In nucleotides, the CDR3 is TGTGCCAGCAGGACCTCGACCGGGACAGGGTTCGGCTACACCTTC.

In DNA, the CDR3 is TGTGCCAGCAGGAGGGACAGGGAGTATAAGCCCCAGCATTTT. This encodes CASRRDREYKPQHF. This chain links TRBV6-1 with TRBJ1-5, with TRBD1 matching over 9 bases. V lost 6 bases and J lost 8; bases outside the gene matches: 8. Per germline, CDR1 MNHNS and CDR2 SASEGT. The CDR3 has 14 amino acids.

The V and J genes are TRBV10-3 and TRBJ2-1, with TRBD2 matching over 7 bases. V lost 9 bases to trimming and J lost 2 bases; unmatched junction nucleotides: 10. The CDR3 is 15 amino acids. Germline V gives CDR1 ENHRY, CDR2 SYGVKD. The DNA for the CDR3 is TGTGCCATGGGGCCGAGGCGGGAGCCCTACAATGAGCAGTTCTTC. Residues: CAMGPRREPYNEQFF.

This clone appeared once. The rearrangement uses TRBV9 and TRBJ2-5; tentative D call: TRBD1 (6 bases). Per the germline V gene, CDR1 is SGDLS and CDR2 is YYNGEE. The germline V and J ends were trimmed by 5 bases and 5 bases, with 16 bases remaining between them. CDR3 length equals 14 residues. The CDR3 sequence: CASSLTGFGETQYF. CDR3 DNA sequence: TGTGCCAGCAGTTTAACAGGGTTTGGGGAGACCCAGTACTTC. The full variable domain, with the rest looked up from reference TRBV9 and TRBJ2-5, is DSGVTQTPKHLITATGQRVTLRCSPRSGDLSVYWYQQSLDQGLQFLIQYYNGEERAKGNILERFSAQQFPDLHSELNLSSLELGDSALYFCASSLTGFGETQYFGPGTRLLVL.

The chain combines TRBV7-8 with TRBJ1-1; D may be TRBD1 (6 bases). Germline V gene lookup returns CDR1 SGHVS and CDR2 FQNEAQ. V was shortened by 4 bases and J by 1 base, with 16 bases between the two germline ends. CDR3 length equals 16 residues. The CDR3 is CASSSTRGEGNTEAFF. The DNA for the CDR3 is TGTGCCAGCAGCTCTACCAGGGGAGAAGGGAACACTGAAGCTTTCTTT.

J is TRBJ2-7 and V is TRBV2; TRBD2 might be the D (6 bases). V lost 9 bases to trimming and J lost 2 bases, with 23 bases between them. The CDR3 has 16 residues. The germline V gene encodes CDR1 SNHLY and CDR2 FYNNEI. The CDR3 DNA is TGTGCCAGACGCCGCCTGGGGGGAGAAGGGACCTACGAGCAGTACTTC. Its protein is CARRRLGGEGTYEQYF.

V and J are TRBV6-1 and TRBJ1-6; no reliable D call. In germline, CDR1 is MNHNS, CDR2 SASEGT. This CDR3 comprises 15 residues. Trimming cost V 4 bases and J 0 bases, with 7 bases left between them. CDR3 coding DNA: TGTGCCAGCAGTGCCGAGAGCTCCTATAATTCACCCCTCCACTTT. This translates into CASSAESSYNSPLHF.

The chain couples TRBV7-9 to TRBJ2-3; tentatively, D is TRBD1 (6 bases). Looked up from germline, CDR1 is SEHNR and CDR2 is FQNEAQ (reference sequence). The ends were cut back, 5 bases at V and 2 bases at J, with 14 bases in the middle. The CDR3 sequence is 15 residues long. CDR3 protein: CASSLRTANTDTQYF. The CDR3 nucleotides are TGTGCCAGCAGCCTAAGGACAGCGAACACAGATACGCAGTATTTT.

V and J are TRBV15 and TRBJ2-7, with 9 bases identical to TRBD1. This CDR3 spans 16 amino acids. Germline V gene data show CDR1 as LNHNV and CDR2 as YYDKDF (reference sequence). The junction had 7 bases not matched to a gene; V was cut back by 0 bases and J by 4 bases. The CDR3 spells CATSREGQGSSYEQYF. Written as DNA, the CDR3 is TGTGCCACCAGCAGAGAGGGACAGGGCTCTTCGTACGAGCAGTACTTC.

This chain joins TRBV19 and TRBJ1-2; TRBD1 matches at 7 bases. Germline V gives CDR1 LNHDA, CDR2 SQIVND (reference sequence). The CDR3 consists of 12 residues. V was pared by 8 bases and J by 7 bases, with 7 bases of the junction left unmatched. The CDR3 bases are TGTGCCAGTTTAAATGGACAGGCTGGCTACACCTTC. Its protein product is CASLNGQAGYTF.

The chain recombines TRBV6-6 with TRBJ1-1; no clear D. This CDR3 contains 13 residues. Per the germline V gene, CDR1 is MNHNY and CDR2 is SVGAGI (reference sequence). Between the trimmed V and J ends, which lost 2 bases and 3 bases, there was a span of 7 bases. DNA for the CDR3: TGTGCCAGCAGTTACAACGGAGACACTGAAGCTTTCTTT. Amino acid sequence: CASSYNGDTEAFF.

The rearrangement uses TRBV7-6 and TRBJ2-7, with 7 bases identical to TRBD2. J lost 7 bases, V lost 7 bases, and 13 bases had no gene match. The germline CDR1 and CDR2 sequences are SGHVS and FNYEAQ. The CDR3 loop spans 14 amino acids. CDR3 bases: TGTGCCAGCATCGACAGTCCGGGAGGTACAGAGCAGTACTTC. This gives the protein CASIDSPGGTEQYF. Filled out from reference TRBV7-6 and TRBJ2-7, the complete variable domain reads GAGVSQSPRYKVTKRGQDVALRCDPISGHVSLYWYRQALGQGPEFLTYFNYEAQQDKSGLPNDRFSAERPEGSISTLTIQRTEQRDSAMYRCASIDSPGGTEQYFGPGTRLTVT.

V and J are TRBV5-1 and TRBJ2-1; TRBD2 matches 7 bases. The CDR3 totals 16 residues. V shed 0 bases and J 3 bases; nucleotides not matched to a gene: 6. Per germline, CDR1 SGHRS and CDR2 YFSETQ. CDR3 residues: CASSLEGLAVYNEQFF. The DNA of the CDR3 is TGCGCCAGCAGCTTGGAGGGTCTAGCGGTCTACAATGAGCAGTTCTTC.

CDR3 in amino acids: CARDLKTDRLMNTEAFF. In DNA form, the CDR3 reads TGTGCCAGGGACCTTAAAACGGACAGACTGATGAACACTGAAGCTTTCTTT. V gene TRBV5-8 combines with J gene TRBJ1-1, with D possibly TRBD1 on 6 matching bases. Trimming cost V 8 bases and J 0 bases, with 23 bases left between them. There are 17 residues in the CDR3. From germline, CDR1 is SGHTS and CDR2 YDEGEE. The full variable domain, rest sourced from reference TRBV5-8 and TRBJ1-1, is EAGVTQSPTHLIKTRGQQATLRCSPISGHTSVYWYQQALGLGLQFLLWYDEGEERNRGNFPPRFSGRQFPNYSSELNVNALELEDSALYLCARDLKTDRLMNTEAFFGQGTRLTVV.

The V and J genes are TRBV9 and TRBJ1-2; 7 nucleotides align to TRBD1. The germline gives CDR1 SGDLS, CDR2 YYNGEE. This CDR3 is built from 14 residues. The ends lost 3 bases at V and 4 bases at J; junction bases unmatched: 6. In DNA form, the CDR3 reads TGTGCCAGCAGCGCACTGGGACAGCTCTATGGCTACACCTTC. This sequence encodes CASSALGQLYGYTF.

The chain combines TRBV4-1 with TRBJ2-5; 9 bases line up with TRBD2. In germline, CDR1 is MGHRA, CDR2 YSYEKL. There are 17 residues in the CDR3. V was clipped by 0 bases and J by 5 bases; unmatched bases: 10. DNA for the CDR3: TGCGCCAGCAGCCAAGAAGTCGGCGGGGGGGCCCGGGAGACCCAGTACTTC. Translation: CASSQEVGGGARETQYF.

The chain employs TRBV6-1 and TRBJ1-5; D is ambiguous. The ends were cut back, 0 bases at V and 4 bases at J, with 16 bases in the middle. Germline V gene sequence: CDR1 MNHNS, CDR2 SASEGT. The CDR3 spans 17 residues. CDR3 residues: CASSEARGRIWNQPQHF. The CDR3 DNA sequence: TGTGCCAGCAGTGAAGCGCGTGGGAGAATATGGAATCAGCCCCAGCATTTT.

V and J are TRBV5-1 and TRBJ1-2; D is undetermined. The CDR3 has 14 amino acids. The germline gives CDR1 SGHRS, CDR2 YFSETQ. V was pared by 1 base and J by 4 bases, with 11 bases between. CDR3 DNA sequence: TGCGCCAGCAGCTTGATGGAGGGTCGCTATGGCTACACCTTC. As protein: CASSLMEGRYGYTF.

The J gene is TRBJ2-7, the V gene TRBV21-1; no DNA check was done on the table's D call, TRBD1. TRBV21-1 has pseudogene status. The CDR3 loop spans 16 amino acids. DNA of the CDR3: TGTGCCAGCAGCAAAGTTCGAGGGACAGGGGGCGACGAGCAGTACTTC. It yields the protein CASSKVRGTGGDEQYF.

The CDR3 sequence is CASSDSTGTEAFF. The CDR3 DNA sequence: TGTGCCAGCAGTGACTCAACGGGTACTGAAGCTTTCTTT. The gene calls are TRBV6-4 and TRBJ1-1; no firm D call. Germline CDR1 reads MRHNA; CDR2 reads SNTAGT. Trimming took off 0 bases at V and 5 bases at J, with 7 bases between the two ends. The CDR3 loop spans 13 amino acids.

The rearrangement uses TRBV30 and TRBJ1-5; TRBD1 is a possible D gene (5 bases). CDR3 length: 15 amino acids. V was pared by 2 bases and J by 9 bases, with 20 bases between. Germline loops: CDR1 GTSNPN, CDR2 SVGIG (reference sequence). The DNA of the CDR3 is TGTGCCTGGAGTCCCTCCTCCAGGGCTGATGGGCCCCAGCATTTT. It specifies CAWSPSSRADGPQHF.

The V gene is TRBV30, the J gene TRBJ1-2; 10 bases line up with TRBD1. V trimming: 2 bases; J trimming: 4 bases; junction bases outside the gene matches: 4. The CDR3 runs 14 residues. Germline values: CDR1 GTSNPN, CDR2 SVGIG (reference sequence). In DNA, the CDR3 is TGTGCCTGGAGTTGGGGGACAGGGGTCTATGGCTACACCTTC. Its protein product is CAWSWGTGVYGYTF.

The chain has TRBV27 and TRBJ2-1; a weak D match, TRBD2 (5 bases). The V and J ends lost 10 bases and 7 bases respectively, with 20 bases between them. The CDR3 consists of 14 residues. CDR1 is MNHEY and CDR2 is SMNVEV in the germline V gene (reference sequence). For the CDR3, the DNA is TGTGCCACCGCTCTGGACTCCCCATGGAATGAGCAGTTCTTC. As protein: CATALDSPWNEQFF.